The TCR beta chain described here comes from a study of beta chain features in type 1 diabetes. Study as a whole: All samples combined gave roughly 100 million sorted cells for examination. Study-level findings and limits: Reduced insertions and increased deletions marked VDJ junctions in type 1 diabetes patients. TCRB CDR3s were moderately but significantly shorter in Type 1 diabetes patients in all four CD4+ subsets.

Expressed TCRB transcripts were sequenced, since all the RNA that had been isolated was reverse transcribed. The data were produced by immunoSEQ multiplex PCR, yet TCRdb's version contains in-frame clones alone and is incomplete. Among hundreds of thousands of clones listed, over 7% were seen once. There are many counts of this clone. What it binds is not known. Looked up from germline, CDR1 is ENHRY and CDR2 is SYGVKD. The length of the CDR3 is 12 residues. Trimming pared 7 bases from V and 1 base from J, leaving 6 bases between. This TCR was sampled from a man aged 25 to 45 with type 1 diabetes. The chain recombines TRBV10-3 with TRBJ2-3; no clear D gene. The sample taken for sequencing was central memory CD4+ T cells from blood. For the CDR3, the DNA is TGTGCCATCACCAACGGCACAGATACGCAGTATTTT. Protein: CAITNGTDTQYF.